The 20 T cell receptor beta chains below come from one sample, sequenced in a study of regulatory T cells in long-lasting Graves disease. Sample time point: persistent/refractory GD, antithyroid drugs over 5 years with positive TRAb. PBMC RNA was the source of the TCR library. The TCR beta library used iRepertoire HTBI primers with Arm-PCR amplification of CDR3. TCRdb re-derived calls from the multiplex PCR reads in MiXCR, one entry per CDR3 protein. The table records 300,000 to 400,000 distinct CDR3 sequences, about 19% of them present only once. Sequenced here: peripheral blood mononuclear cells (PBMCs), sampled when the disease was refractory, from a patient treated with antithyroid drugs. The receptors were sampled from a female donor with Graves disease.

The J gene is TRBJ1-2, the V gene TRBV28; D is undetermined. This CDR3 has 12 amino acids. V gave up 3 bases and J gave up 8 bases, with 10 bases separating them. The germline V gene has CDR1 MDHEN and CDR2 SYDVKM. CDR3 sequence (DNA): TGTGCCAGCAGTTTCAGAGCAGCCGGCTACACCTTC. This codes for CASSFRAAGYTF.

The gene calls are TRBV4-1 and TRBJ1-5; D unclear. Germline V gives CDR1 MGHRA, CDR2 YSYEKL. The CDR3 spans 16 residues. Between the trimmed V and J ends, which lost 1 base and 2 bases, there was a span of 12 bases. CDR3 loop: CASSQGSALGNQPQHF. DNA of the CDR3: TGCGCCAGCAGCCAAGGGTCAGCGTTGGGCAATCAGCCCCAGCATTTT.

In its sample, this clonotype was seen many times. The chain employs TRBV12-3 or TRBV12-4 and TRBJ2-5; the D gene is possibly TRBD1 (5 bases). Trimming cost V 5 bases and J 5 bases, with 18 bases left between them. The CDR3 extends over 15 amino acids. CDR3 sequence: CASSPTGPGGETQYF. For the CDR3, the DNA is TGTGCCAGCAGTCCTACAGGTCCAGGTGGGGAGACCCAGTACTTC.

The genes are TRBV9 and TRBJ1-6; D gene ambiguous. This CDR3 comprises 17 residues. Trimming pared 0 bases from V and 1 base from J, leaving 11 bases between. CDR1 and CDR2 (germline): SGDLS, YYNGEE. CDR3 sequence: CASSVAGSLSYNSPLHF. DNA for the CDR3: TGTGCCAGCAGCGTAGCCGGTAGCTTATCCTATAATTCACCCCTCCACTTT.

This chain links TRBV4-3 with TRBJ1-1; D may be TRBD1 (5 bases). Trimming removed 0 bases at V and 4 bases at J, with 12 bases between. The CDR3 extends over 15 amino acids. The germline V gene has CDR1 LGHNA and CDR2 YSLEER. CDR3 sequence: CASSQDLLGGTEAFF. The CDR3 nucleotides read TGCGCCAGCAGCCAAGATCTCTTGGGGGGCACTGAAGCTTTCTTT.

This clonotype was found a few times. The CDR3 spells CASSIGPGPYEQYF. The CDR3 DNA sequence: TGTGCCAGTAGTATAGGCCCGGGGCCCTACGAGCAGTACTTC. J is TRBJ2-7 and V is TRBV19, with D perhaps TRBD1 or TRBD2 (5 bases each). In germline, CDR1 is LNHDA, CDR2 SQIVND (reference sequence). The CDR3 extends over 14 amino acids. V lost 1 base, J lost 2 bases, and 9 bases lay in between.

This clonotype was seen at least ten times. V gene TRBV2 combines with J gene TRBJ2-6; no definite D call. V lost 1 base to trimming and J lost 0 bases, with 4 bases between them. The germline V gene encodes CDR1 SNHLY and CDR2 FYNNEI. This CDR3 comprises 15 residues. The CDR3 sequence is CASSEGSSGANVLTF. The DNA of the CDR3 is TGTGCCAGCAGTGAAGGGAGCTCTGGGGCCAACGTCCTGACTTTC. Full variable domain (rest looked up from reference TRBV2 and TRBJ2-6): EPEVTQTPSHQVTQMGQEVILRCVPISNHLYFYWYRQILGQKVEFLVSFYNNEISEKSEIFDDQFSVERPDGSNFTLKIRSTKLEDSAMYFCASSEGSSGANVLTFGAGSRLTVL.

The rearrangement links TRBV6-1 to TRBJ1-2; no firm D call. This CDR3 comprises 12 residues. Germline V gene lookup returns CDR1 MNHNS and CDR2 SASEGT. V lost 7 bases to trimming and J lost 6 bases, with 12 bases between them. The chain's CDR3 is CASMTQIHGYTF. CDR3 in DNA: TGTGCCAGCATGACCCAGATACATGGCTACACCTTC.

This clonotype was detected only once. A read error is possible here, since a much larger clone lies one base away. This chain connects TRBV11-2 to TRBJ1-2; no firm D call. There are 15 residues in the CDR3. Looked up from germline, CDR1 is SGHAT and CDR2 is FQNNGV. Between the trimmed V and J ends, which lost 7 bases and 5 bases, there was a span of 20 bases. The CDR3 bases are TGTGCCAGCATCTCCCGGAACTCCGGCGGGTATGGCTACACCTTC. Protein product: CASISRNSGGYGYTF. The full variable domain, rest sourced from reference TRBV11-2 and TRBJ1-2, is EAGVAQSPRYKIIEKRQSVAFWCNPISGHATLYWYQQILGQGPKLLIQFQNNGVVDDSQLPKDRFSAERLKGVDSTLKIQPAKLEDSAVYLCASISRNSGGYGYTFGSGTRLTVV.

This clonotype was detected ten times or more. The chain carries TRBV6-1 and TRBJ2-7, with TRBD2 matching 7 bases. J gave up 3 bases and V 7 bases, and 12 bases lay outside the gene matches. This CDR3 is built from 15 residues. Germline CDR1 is MNHNS and CDR2 is SASEGT. CDR3: CASTSRVGGHYEQYF. The CDR3 coding sequence is TGTGCCAGCACGTCCCGCGTGGGAGGGCACTACGAGCAGTACTTC.

This clonotype showed up just once. V usage is TRBV20-1 and J usage is TRBJ1-5, with D maybe TRBD1 (6 bases). V was shortened by 2 bases and J by 2 bases, with 16 bases between the two germline ends. CDR3 size: 16 residues. Per the germline V gene, CDR1 is DFQATT and CDR2 is SNEGSKA (reference sequence). The CDR3 bases are TGCAGTGCTAGACCAACAGGGCGGGTGGGCAATCAGCCCCAGCATTTT. Residues: CSARPTGRVGNQPQHF.

At least ten counts were recorded for this clonotype. V usage is TRBV7-2 and J usage is TRBJ1-1, with 7 positions matching TRBD1. Trimming removed 3 bases from V and 11 bases from J; junction bases left unmatched: 18. Germline CDR1 is SGHTA and CDR2 is FQGNSA. The CDR3 is 16 amino acids. The CDR3 nucleotides are TGTGCCAGCAGCTTTGAGGGGGCGCTCGCAAGGAAATGGGCTTTCTTT. Its protein product is CASSFEGALARKWAFF.

Many counts were recorded for this clonotype. This chain links TRBV20-1 with TRBJ1-5; TRBD1 matches at 8 bases. J was trimmed by 3 bases and V by 4 bases; bases with no gene match: 8. There are 15 residues in the CDR3. The germline CDR1 and CDR2 sequences are DFQATT and SNEGSKA (reference sequence). CDR3 sequence (DNA): TGCAGTGCTAAGCGGACAGGGAAGGCCAATCAGCCCCAGCATTTT. Protein product: CSAKRTGKANQPQHF.

The chain carries TRBV5-4 and TRBJ2-2; 7 bases are shared with TRBD1. The CDR3 is 15 amino acids. In germline, CDR1 is SGHNT, CDR2 YYREEE (reference sequence). The V segment lost 3 bases and the J segment 4 bases; nucleotides outside the gene matches: 6. The CDR3 DNA follows: TGTGCCAGCAGCTCCAAGACAGGGTCCACCGGGGAGCTGTTTTTT. It specifies CASSSKTGSTGELFF.

This clonotype was observed many times. The J gene is TRBJ1-5, the V gene TRBV2; D is unresolved. Between the trimmed V and J ends, which lost 4 bases and 3 bases, there was a span of 7 bases. The germline CDR1 and CDR2 sequences are SNHLY and FYNNEI. This CDR3 region has 13 residues. The CDR3 coding sequence is TGTGCCAGCAGTGGTACAAACAATCAGCCCCAGCATTTT. Translating it yields CASSGTNNQPQHF.

The chain combines TRBV30 with TRBJ1-6, with D uncertain. CDR1 and CDR2 from the germline V gene are GTSNPN and SVGIG (reference sequence). The CDR3 runs 13 residues. Trimming shortened V by 2 bases and J by 7 bases, and 9 bases separated the two germline ends. The CDR3 here is CAWSRLGNSPLHF. CDR3 DNA sequence: TGTGCCTGGAGTAGATTGGGAAATTCACCCCTCCACTTT. The full variable domain, in which reference TRBV30 and TRBJ1-6 provide the parts outside the CDR3, is SQTIHQWPATLVQPVGSPLSLECTVEGTSNPNLYWYRQAAGRGLQLLFYSVGIGQISSEVPQNLSASRPQDRQFILSSKKLLLSDSGFYLCAWSRLGNSPLHFGNGTRLTVT.

This clonotype was counted at least ten times. The rearrangement joins TRBV27 to TRBJ2-1; 9 bases map to TRBD1. V dropped 5 bases and J dropped 0; count of bases not matched to a gene: 8. In germline, CDR1 is MNHEY, CDR2 SMNVEV (reference sequence). The length of the CDR3 is 17 residues. The CDR3 sequence: CASSVPGQGGSYNEQFF. The CDR3 bases are TGTGCCAGCAGTGTCCCGGGACAGGGAGGCTCCTACAATGAGCAGTTCTTC.

There are many counts of this clonotype. The chain employs TRBV29-1 and TRBJ1-2; D uncertain. The ends were cut back, 6 bases at V and 1 base at J, with 12 bases in the middle. The CDR3 spans 13 residues. The germline V gene has CDR1 SQVTM and CDR2 ANQGSEA. This CDR3 is CSVNDRDNYGYTF. The CDR3 DNA is TGCAGCGTAAATGACCGCGATAACTATGGCTACACCTTC. The full variable domain, rest sourced from reference TRBV29-1 and TRBJ1-2, is SAVISQKPSRDICQRGTSLTIQCQVDSQVTMMFWYRQQPGQSLTLIATANQGSEATYESGFVIDKFPISRPNLTFSTLTVSNMSPEDSSIYLCSVNDRDNYGYTFGSGTRLTVV.

This clonotype was detected only a few times. V and J are TRBV20-1 and TRBJ1-5, with a possible D match to TRBD1 (6 bases). Germline V lookup: CDR1 DFQATT, CDR2 SNEGSKA (reference sequence). Deletions cut 1 base from V and 5 bases from J, with 12 bases between. The CDR3 length is 14 residues. The CDR3, as DNA: TGCAGTGCTAGAGCCAACAGGGCTGATCAGCCCCAGCATTTT. As protein: CSARANRADQPQHF.

This clonotype has at least ten counts. The rearrangement links TRBV28 to TRBJ2-7, with 7 bases fitting TRBD2. Losses at the gene ends were 7 bases for V and 0 bases for J; bases not matched to a gene: 9. The germline V gene has CDR1 MDHEN and CDR2 SYDVKM. The CDR3 runs to 15 residues. The CDR3: CASTSGGGSSYEQYF. CDR3 in DNA: TGTGCCAGCACCTCGGGAGGAGGGAGCTCCTACGAGCAGTACTTC.